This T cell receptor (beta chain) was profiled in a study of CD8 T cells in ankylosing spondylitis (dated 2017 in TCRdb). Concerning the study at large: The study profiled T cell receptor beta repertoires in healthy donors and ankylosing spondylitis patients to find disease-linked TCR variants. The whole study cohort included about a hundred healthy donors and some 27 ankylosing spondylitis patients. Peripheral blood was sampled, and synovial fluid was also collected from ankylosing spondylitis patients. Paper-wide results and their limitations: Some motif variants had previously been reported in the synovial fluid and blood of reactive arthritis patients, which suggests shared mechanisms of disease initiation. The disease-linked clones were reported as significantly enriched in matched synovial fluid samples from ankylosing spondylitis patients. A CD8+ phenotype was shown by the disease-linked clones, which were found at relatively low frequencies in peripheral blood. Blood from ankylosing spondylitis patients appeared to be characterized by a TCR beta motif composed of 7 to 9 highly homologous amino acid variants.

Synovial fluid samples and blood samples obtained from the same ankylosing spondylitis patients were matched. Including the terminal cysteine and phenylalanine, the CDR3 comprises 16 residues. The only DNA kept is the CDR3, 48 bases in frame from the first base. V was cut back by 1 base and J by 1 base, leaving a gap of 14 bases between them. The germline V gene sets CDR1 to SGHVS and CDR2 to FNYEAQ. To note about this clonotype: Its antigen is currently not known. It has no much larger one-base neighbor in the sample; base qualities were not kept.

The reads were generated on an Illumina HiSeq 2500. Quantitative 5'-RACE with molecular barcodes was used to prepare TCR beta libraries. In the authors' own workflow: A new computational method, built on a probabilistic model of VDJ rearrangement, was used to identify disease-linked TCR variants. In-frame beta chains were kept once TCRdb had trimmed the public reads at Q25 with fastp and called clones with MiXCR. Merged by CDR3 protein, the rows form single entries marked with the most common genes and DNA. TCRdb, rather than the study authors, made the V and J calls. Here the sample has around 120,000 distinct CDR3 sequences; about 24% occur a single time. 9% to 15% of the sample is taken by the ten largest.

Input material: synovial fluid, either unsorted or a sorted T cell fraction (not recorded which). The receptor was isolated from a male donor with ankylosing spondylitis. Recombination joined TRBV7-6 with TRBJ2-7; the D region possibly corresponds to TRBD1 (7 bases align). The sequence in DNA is TGTGCCAGCAGCTTAGGGCAGGGGGGAGTGTCCTACGAGCAGTACTTC. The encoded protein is CASSLGQGGVSYEQYF.